The 11 T cell receptor beta chains reported below all come from one sample, sequenced in a study. TCRdb ran MiXCR on the 5' RACE reads and lists one entry per CDR3 protein. The sample shows around 43,000 distinct CDR3 sequences, under 20% of them seen only once. Sequenced sample: naive CD4+ T cells sorted from a lymph node. As to subset: naive CD4+ T cells, CD4+CD45RA+CD25-. The receptors were gathered from a female donor with breast cancer.

The chain recombines TRBV7-2 with TRBJ2-3, with 12 bases aligning to TRBD2. CDR3 size: 14 residues. The ends lost 5 bases at V and 6 bases at J; junction bases unmatched: 3. Germline lookup yields CDR1 SGHTA and CDR2 FQGNSA. Written as DNA, the CDR3 is TGTGCCAGCAGCCCCCTAGCGGGGGGGGATACGCAGTATTTT. Translating it yields CASSPLAGGDTQYF.

This rearrangement joins TRBV20-1 to TRBJ2-3; 10 bases are a match to TRBD2. Looked up from germline, CDR1 is DFQATT and CDR2 is SNEGSKA (reference sequence). This CDR3 spans 14 amino acids. Trimming at V came to 3 bases and at J to 4 bases, leaving 4 bases not matched to a gene. The CDR3 bases are TGCAGTGCTAGTCCTAGCGGGGGCGCAGATACGCAGTATTTT. It specifies CSASPSGGADTQYF.

This clonotype was picked up a small number of times. The rearrangement uses TRBV5-6 and TRBJ2-7; 7 bases match TRBD2. This CDR3 is built from 14 residues. The V gene's germline CDR1 is SGHDT and CDR2 YYEEEE. V was pared by 3 bases and J by 3 bases, with 6 bases of the junction left unmatched. CDR3 sequence reads: CASSWASGHYEQYF. CDR3 sequence (DNA): TGTGCCAGCAGCTGGGCTAGCGGACACTACGAGCAGTACTTC.

This clonotype has a count of ten or more. The CDR3 sequence: CASSSQGTVSGYTF. In DNA, the CDR3 is TGTGCCAGCAGTTCACAGGGGACTGTGTCTGGCTACACCTTC. V gene TRBV28 combines with J gene TRBJ1-2; 7 bases agree with TRBD1. Germline-derived CDR1 and CDR2 are MDHEN and SYDVKM. After removal of 4 bases from V and 7 bases from J, the junction contained 9 bases not matched to a gene. CDR3 size: 14 residues.

The V gene is TRBV7-2, the J gene TRBJ2-7; the D call may be TRBD1 or TRBD2 (5 bases each). Trimming took 3 bases from V and 3 from J, leaving 12 bases between them. Germline CDR1 SGHTA, CDR2 FQGNSA. The CDR3 runs 14 residues. CDR3 DNA: TGTGCCAGCAGCTTTTCAAGGGACGACTACGAGCAGTACTTC. Translating it yields CASSFSRDDYEQYF.

This clonotype was observed a few times. This sequence may be a read error, since a much larger clone differs from it by one base. This chain uses TRBV7-2 with TRBJ1-2; no definite D call. CDR3 length equals 14 residues. The ends were cut back, 1 base at V and 0 bases at J, with 6 bases in the middle. Germline values: CDR1 SGHTA, CDR2 FQGNSA. As DNA, the CDR3 is TGTGCCAGCAGCTTAGTGGGAGCTAACTATGGCTACACCTTC. It specifies CASSLVGANYGYTF.

This chain uses TRBV7-2 with TRBJ2-4; D is perhaps TRBD1 or TRBD2 (6 bases each). Trimming took 8 bases from V and 3 from J, leaving 11 bases between them. The length of the CDR3 is 13 residues. Per germline, CDR1 SGHTA and CDR2 FQGNSA. CDR3 amino acids: CASGGRNKNIQYF. CDR3 in DNA: TGTGCCAGCGGGGGGCGGAACAAAAACATTCAGTACTTC.

This clonotype has at least ten counts. The chain is built from TRBV12-3 or TRBV12-4 and TRBJ2-5; D call uncertain. V shed 2 bases and J shed 5 bases, with 3 bases lying between them. The CDR3 extends over 11 amino acids. The CDR3 protein is CASSLYETQYF. CDR3 DNA: TGTGCCAGCAGTTTATATGAGACCCAGTACTTC.

CDR3 sequence: CASRTGLNNQPQHF. The CDR3 nucleotides read TGTGCCAGCAGAACCGGACTGAACAATCAGCCCCAGCATTTT. The V call is TRBV12-3 or TRBV12-4, the J call TRBJ1-5; D unresolved. The V gene lost 6 bases and the J gene lost 3 bases, with 12 bases spanning the gap. This CDR3 region has 14 residues.

This clonotype was recorded many times. V usage is TRBV9 and J usage is TRBJ2-1, with TRBD1 matching 7 bases. V gave up 0 bases and J gave up 5 bases; unmatched junction bases: 5. This CDR3 region has 15 residues. Germline V lookup: CDR1 SGDLS, CDR2 YYNGEE. CDR3 sequence (DNA): TGTGCCAGCAGCGTAGATGGGACAGCACACAATGAGCAGTTCTTC. This codes for CASSVDGTAHNEQFF. Full variable domain (outside the CDR3, taken from reference TRBV9 and TRBJ2-1): DSGVTQTPKHLITATGQRVTLRCSPRSGDLSVYWYQQSLDQGLQFLIQYYNGEERAKGNILERFSAQQFPDLHSELNLSSLELGDSALYFCASSVDGTAHNEQFFGPGTRLTVL.

The chain is built from TRBV5-1 and TRBJ2-6; 7 positions agree with TRBD1. CDR3 length equals 15 residues. Germline V gene sequence: CDR1 SGHRS, CDR2 YFSETQ. V was clipped by 6 bases and J by 0 bases; unmatched bases: 3. CDR3 in amino acids: CASTEGASGANVLTF. The CDR3 bases are TGCGCCAGCACTGAGGGGGCCTCTGGGGCCAACGTCCTGACTTTC.